This T cell receptor (beta chain) was observed in a study of cytomegalovirus exposure and HLA in healthy donors. Study as a whole: The study's early data release held 75 million to 95 million unique TCRs from HLA-typed donors. The Caucasian-associated ancestry cluster contained 65% to 85% of the roughly 370 genotyped donors.

Primers for the PCR totalled 60 Vbeta and 13 Jbeta. Clones were sequenced by immunoSEQ multiplex PCR, and TCRdb holds only the in-frame ones, with some missing. The table lists approximately 210,000 clones, around 79% of them singletons. As for this clone: Its antigen remains unknown.

Study conclusions and caveats: A later analysis, which compared TCR beta chains of equal frequency, found the HLA-associated ones more clonally expanded.

Trimming shortened V by 3 bases and J by 3 bases, and 12 bases separated the two germline ends. The CDR3 length is 14 residues. CDR1 is LNHDA and CDR2 is SQIVND in the germline V gene (reference sequence). Sequenced: PBMCs. The V gene is TRBV19, the J gene TRBJ2-7; D is uncertain. This clonotype was obtained from a male donor in good health and CMV-seronegative. The CDR3 loop reads CASSIGQTNYEQYF. Here the CDR3 DNA reads TGTGCCAGTAGTATTGGGCAGACGAACTACGAGCAGTACTTC.